This T cell receptor (beta chain) stems from a study of glioma-infiltrating T cells. General study points: Tissue and blood shared very few CDR3 sequences. Tissue-blood divergence was below expectation in non-neoplastic patients, above in gliomas.

As for this clonotype: The antigen remains undetermined.

TCR alpha and beta CDR3 regions were amplified from RNA using iRepertoire nested multiplex PCR. Input was 100-400 ng of tissue mRNA or PBMC total RNA. TCRdb analysed the multiplex PCR reads with MiXCR anew, one entry per CDR3 protein. Of about 110,000 distinct CDR3 sequences detected, under 30% appear once; the ten largest clones hold just under 35%. Germline CDR1 reads SGHTA; CDR2 reads FQGNSA. Between the trimmed V and J ends, which lost 2 bases and 3 bases, there was a span of 13 bases. CDR3 length: 15 residues. The sample comprised glioma tissue, nonneoplastic brain tissue, or PBMCs (not recorded which). This sequence was found in a human donor with low-grade glioma or glioblastoma, undergoing nonglioma brain surgery, or in good health (not recorded which). This rearrangement joins TRBV7-2 to TRBJ2-5, with D perhaps TRBD1 (5 bases). CDR3 in DNA: TGTGCCAGCAGCTTAAACACAGGATCGGAAGAGACCCAGTACTTC. Protein sequence: CASSLNTGSEETQYF.